Each of the 23 T cell receptor beta chains below was sequenced from the same sample in a study of T cell responses to AZD1222 COVID-19 vaccine (dated by TCRdb to about 2021). The time point tag for this specimen amounts to: baseline before first vaccination. Preparation of the library involved the immunoSEQ multiplex PCR assay. What TCRdb holds here is the immuneACCESS table cut down to in-frame rearrangements. Part of the clones is not present; checked against another copy, under half of the missing clones reflect an unresolved V gene, and the others are unexplained. This sample has 150,000 to 200,000 clones in its table, and approximately 88% of those were observed once. The ten largest account for 1.5% to 2% of the sample. Sequencing was performed on peripheral blood, taken on day 0 of AZD1222 vaccination. These TCRs come from an adult in good health.

The chain recombines TRBV6-5 with TRBJ1-3, with D possibly being TRBD1 (5 bases). From germline, CDR1 is MNHEY and CDR2 SVGAGI. The CDR3 spans 14 residues. V was shortened by 2 bases and J by 3 bases, with 8 bases between the two germline ends. In DNA form, the CDR3 reads TGTGCCAGCAGTTACGGCGGGGGTGGAAACACCATATATTTT. Translation gives CASSYGGGGNTIYF.

The chain carries TRBV10-1 and TRBJ2-2; no reliable D call. CDR1 is WNHNN, CDR2 SYGVQD, per germline (reference sequence). The CDR3 length is 15 residues. V was trimmed by 0 bases and J by 2 bases, leaving 7 bases between them. The DNA of the CDR3 is TGCGCCAGCAGTGAGTCAGGACGAAACACCGGGGAGCTGTTTTTT. Protein product: CASSESGRNTGELFF.

This chain joins TRBV5-5 and TRBJ1-2; D is possibly TRBD1 (5 bases). Germline V lookup: CDR1 SGHKS, CDR2 YYEKEE (reference sequence). V gave up 3 bases and J gave up 9 bases, with 12 bases separating them. The CDR3 runs 12 residues. The CDR3 DNA is TGTGCCAGCAGCTCCGGACACTTTAGCTACACCTTC. It yields the protein CASSSGHFSYTF.

This chain uses TRBV30 with TRBJ1-4; a possible D gene is TRBD1 (6 bases). Germline V CDR1 and CDR2: GTSNPN, SVGIG (reference sequence). V shed 6 bases and J shed 2 bases, with 19 bases lying between them. The CDR3 totals 16 residues. As DNA, the CDR3 is TGTGCCTGTACTGGGGACACTTACGAGACTAATGAAAAACTGTTTTTT. This codes for CACTGDTYETNEKLFF.

For the CDR3, the DNA is TGTGCCAGCAGAGCTAACTATGGCTACACCTTC. It specifies CASRANYGYTF. V usage is TRBV6-5 and J usage is TRBJ1-2; D is uncertain. The length of the CDR3 is 11 residues. With 6 bases removed from V and 0 bases from J, the gap between germline ends came to 2 bases. Germline loops: CDR1 MNHEY, CDR2 SVGAGI.

The V call is TRBV5-1, the J call TRBJ1-1; 9 bases are shared with TRBD1. Germline assignment: CDR1 SGHRS and CDR2 YFSETQ. After removal of 4 bases from V and 0 bases from J, the junction contained 4 bases not matched to a gene. The CDR3 has 15 amino acids. CDR3 DNA sequence: TGCGCCAGCAGCCGGGGGACAGGGATGAACACTGAAGCTTTCTTT. Its protein is CASSRGTGMNTEAFF.

The chain recombines TRBV7-9 with TRBJ2-6, with 8 bases identical to TRBD1. The length of the CDR3 is 18 residues. V lost 2 bases and J lost 0; bases outside the gene matches: 6. The V gene's germline CDR1 is SEHNR and CDR2 FQNEAQ (reference sequence). DNA of the CDR3: TGTGCCAGCAGCTTATGGACAGGGTTACACTCTGGGGCCAACGTCCTGACTTTC. It is translated as CASSLWTGLHSGANVLTF.

This chain joins TRBV25-1 and TRBJ1-2; TRBD1 might be the D (6 bases). The CDR3 consists of 14 residues. The V gene's germline CDR1 is MGHDK and CDR2 SYGVNS. V was pared by 1 base and J by 7 bases, with 13 bases between. CDR3: CASSELVQGVGYTF. CDR3 in DNA: TGTGCCAGCAGTGAATTGGTACAGGGCGTTGGCTACACCTTC.

This chain links TRBV6-5 with TRBJ1-6; 7 bases match TRBD1. CDR3 length: 16 residues. CDR1 and CDR2 (germline): MNHEY, SVGAGI. The V and J ends lost 0 bases and 10 bases, in that order; junction bases with no gene match: 9. The CDR3 DNA is TGTGCCAGCAGTTACTCGAAGTGGGCAGGGGGATCACCCCTCCACTTT. Translated, it gives CASSYSKWAGGSPLHF.

In this sample, this clone turned up once. The gene calls are TRBV11-2 and TRBJ1-4; the D gene is possibly TRBD1 (5 bases). The V end lost 1 base, the J end lost 0 bases, and 9 bases lay between the germline ends. The CDR3 runs to 16 residues. From germline, CDR1 is SGHAT and CDR2 FQNNGV. Here the CDR3 reads CASSLGGTTTNEKLFF. CDR3 coding DNA: TGTGCCAGCAGCTTAGGAGGGACGACAACTAATGAAAAACTGTTTTTT.

This clone is a singleton in its sample. The J gene is TRBJ1-2, the V gene TRBV28, with no clear D. Germline lookup yields CDR1 MDHEN and CDR2 SYDVKM. The CDR3 loop spans 12 amino acids. V was cut by 4 bases and J by 9 bases, with 12 bases left in between. This chain's CDR3 is CASSSPFTSYTF. The CDR3 DNA reads TGTGCCAGCAGTTCCCCTTTTACAAGCTACACCTTC.

The V gene is TRBV28, the J gene TRBJ2-1; 10 nucleotides line up with TRBD1. The CDR3 totals 18 residues. V was clipped by 3 bases and J by 4 bases; unmatched bases: 12. Germline lookup yields CDR1 MDHEN and CDR2 SYDVKM. The CDR3 DNA reads TGTGCCAGCAGTTTGACCAGATCCTCGGACAGGGGGTACAATGAGCAGTTCTTC. Translation gives CASSLTRSSDRGYNEQFF.

The chain employs TRBV9 and TRBJ1-4, with 8 bases that match TRBD1. The CDR3 covers 15 residues. The junction had 8 bases not matched to a gene; V was cut back by 3 bases and J by 7 bases. Germline lookup yields CDR1 SGDLS and CDR2 YYNGEE. CDR3 nucleotide sequence: TGTGCCAGCAGCGAAGGTTCCAGGGGGCGTGAAAAACTGTTTTTT. This gives the protein CASSEGSRGREKLFF.

V is TRBV11-2 and J is TRBJ2-1; 9 bases are a match to TRBD1. The germline V gene encodes CDR1 SGHAT and CDR2 FQNNGV. The CDR3 totals 16 residues. J gave up 8 bases and V 6 bases, and 14 bases lay outside the gene matches. The CDR3 region is CASSQTAGQGNYEQFF. The CDR3 DNA reads as TGTGCCAGCAGTCAAACTGCCGGACAGGGGAACTATGAGCAGTTCTTC.

This clone was counted only a few times. This rearrangement joins TRBV6-5 to TRBJ2-5; either TRBD1 or TRBD2 may supply D (5 bases each). The CDR3 spans 15 residues. CDR1 MNHEY and CDR2 SVGAGI come from the germline V gene. With 0 bases removed from V and 5 bases from J, the gap between germline ends came to 13 bases. As DNA, the CDR3 is TGTGCCAGCAGTTACTCGTTAGCTGGGACGGAGACCCAGTACTTC. Residues: CASSYSLAGTETQYF.

This sequence joins TRBV25-1 and TRBJ2-2, with D tentatively TRBD1 (6 bases). The V gene lost 2 bases and the J gene lost 5 bases, with 12 bases spanning the gap. CDR1 and CDR2 (germline): MGHDK, SYGVNS. CDR3 length: 15 amino acids. This chain's CDR3 is CASSEGQRGTGELFF. The CDR3 bases are TGTGCCAGCAGTGAAGGCCAGAGGGGGACCGGGGAGCTGTTTTTT.

The chain has TRBV14 and TRBJ1-3; no reliable D call. Trimming removed 2 bases at V and 0 bases at J, with 8 bases between. This CDR3 region has 15 residues. Germline lookup yields CDR1 SGHDN and CDR2 FVKESK. This CDR3 reads CASSQPATSGNTIYF. Written as DNA, the CDR3 is TGTGCCAGCAGCCAACCAGCAACCTCTGGAAACACCATATATTTT.

The chain joins TRBV27 to TRBJ1-1; D not resolved. The V and J ends lost 6 bases and 5 bases respectively, with 16 bases between them. The length of the CDR3 is 14 residues. Germline V gives CDR1 MNHEY, CDR2 SMNVEV (reference sequence). CDR3 DNA sequence: TGTGCCAGCAGGACCCGGGCGGTTAGGACTGAAGCTTTCTTT. Residues: CASRTRAVRTEAFF.

This chain connects TRBV7-2 to TRBJ1-3; D uncertain. The CDR3 length is 13 residues. Germline V CDR1 and CDR2: SGHTA, FQGNSA. The V end lost 5 bases, the J end lost 0 bases, and 5 bases lay between the germline ends. The CDR3 sequence: CASSHSSGNTIYF. DNA of the CDR3: TGTGCCAGCAGCCACAGCTCTGGAAACACCATATATTTT.

V usage is TRBV28 and J usage is TRBJ1-1; D is perhaps TRBD1 (6 bases). Trimming stripped 7 bases from V and 2 bases from J, with 14 bases between. The CDR3 totals 14 residues. CDR1 and CDR2 (germline): MDHEN, SYDVKM. CDR3 nucleotides: TGTGCCAGCACCAGCGGACAGCTAAACACTGAAGCTTTCTTT. Its protein is CASTSGQLNTEAFF.

CDR3 sequence (DNA): TGTGCCAGCAGTTTAAGGGATTTGACAGCGAACACTGAAGCTTTCTTT. Translating it yields CASSLRDLTANTEAFF. The chain carries TRBV28 and TRBJ1-1; D may be TRBD1 (5 bases). Deletions cut 2 bases from V and 1 base from J, with 14 bases between. The CDR3 sequence is 16 residues long. Per the germline V gene, CDR1 is MDHEN and CDR2 is SYDVKM. Based on the CDR3 plus reference TRBV28 and TRBJ1-1, the full variable domain is DVKVTQSSRYLVKRTGEKVFLECVQDMDHENMFWYRQDPGLGLRLIYFSYDVKMKEKGDIPEGYSVSREKKERFSLILESASTNQTSMYLCASSLRDLTANTEAFFGQGTRLTVV.

The chain couples TRBV5-5 to TRBJ1-5; D call uncertain. Germline V lookup: CDR1 SGHKS, CDR2 YYEKEE (reference sequence). V was shortened by 2 bases and J by 0 bases, with 15 bases between the two germline ends. The CDR3 has 17 residues. This CDR3 reads CASSLNMASHSNQPQHF. CDR3 DNA: TGTGCCAGCAGCTTAAATATGGCCAGCCATAGCAATCAGCCCCAGCATTTT.

The chain couples TRBV5-1 to TRBJ2-3, with D maybe TRBD1 (5 bases). Germline V gives CDR1 SGHRS, CDR2 YFSETQ. This CDR3 is 14 amino acids long. V lost 4 bases and J lost 3, with 12 bases in between. The CDR3 loop reads CASSEQDRTDTQYF. In nucleotides, the CDR3 is TGCGCCAGCAGCGAACAGGACCGTACAGATACGCAGTATTTT.